The source of this T cell receptor (beta chain) is a study of cytomegalovirus exposure and HLA in healthy donors. From germline, CDR1 is KGHSH and CDR2 LQKENI. CDR3 size: 13 residues. V was pared by 3 bases and J by 7 bases, with 12 bases between. Sampled while nominally healthy, donors likely had unrecorded immune exposures. As for this clone: What it binds is unknown.

Primers included in the PCR were 60 Vbeta and 13 Jbeta primers. Under the authors' procedure: A later analysis tallied some 80 million unique TCR beta chains, approximately 10 million of them shared. The data were produced by immunoSEQ multiplex PCR, yet TCRdb's version contains in-frame clones alone and is incomplete. That table gives V, J and clone size, and the DNA gave D and trimming. The sample lists 150,000 to 200,000 clones; under 80% were seen once. Study results and limitations: Of the V segments, some could not be distinguished, including TRBV6-2 and TRBV6-3, and were excluded.

Sequencing used PBMCs. The TCR comes from a woman aged 30 to 39 in good health and CMV-seronegative. The chain employs TRBV18 and TRBJ1-2; D not resolved. CDR3 DNA sequence: TGTGCCAGCTCACCTGACTCTCTGGGTGGCTACACCTTC. It codes for CASSPDSLGGYTF.